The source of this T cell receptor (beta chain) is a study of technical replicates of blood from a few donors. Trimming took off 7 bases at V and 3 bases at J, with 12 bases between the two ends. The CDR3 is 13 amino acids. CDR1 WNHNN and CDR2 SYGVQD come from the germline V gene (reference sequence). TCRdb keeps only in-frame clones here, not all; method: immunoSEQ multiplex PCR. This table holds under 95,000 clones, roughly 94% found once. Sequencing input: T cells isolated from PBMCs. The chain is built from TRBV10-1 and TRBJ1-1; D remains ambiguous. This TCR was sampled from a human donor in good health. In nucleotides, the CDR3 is TGCGCCAGCAAGGACGGGGTGGACACTGAAGCTTTCTTT. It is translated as CASKDGVDTEAFF.